This T cell receptor (beta chain) was profiled in a study of T cell repertoires in cytomegalovirus infection. TCRdb re-called the reads through MiXCR, storing one row per CDR3 protein. The repertoire holds about 110,000 distinct CDR3 sequences, approximately 45% seen once, with approximately 74% in the top ten. J was trimmed by 1 base and V by 5 bases; bases with no gene match: 5. Per germline, CDR1 DFQATT and CDR2 SNEGSKA (reference sequence). The CDR3 extends over 15 amino acids. As for this clonotype: Its antigen is not known.

The gene calls are TRBV20-1 and TRBJ2-5; TRBD2 matches 12 bases. The clonotype originates from a human donor in good health (CMV status not recorded). Some clones in this sample may be carry-over from other donors' samples. Sequences were derived from CD8+ T cells from cultured PBMCs, sampled from culture after CMV antigen stimulation. The CDR3 DNA reads as TGCAGTGCTCCCGGGACTAGCGGGCCCCAAGAGACCCAGTACTTC. Protein: CSAPGTSGPQETQYF.